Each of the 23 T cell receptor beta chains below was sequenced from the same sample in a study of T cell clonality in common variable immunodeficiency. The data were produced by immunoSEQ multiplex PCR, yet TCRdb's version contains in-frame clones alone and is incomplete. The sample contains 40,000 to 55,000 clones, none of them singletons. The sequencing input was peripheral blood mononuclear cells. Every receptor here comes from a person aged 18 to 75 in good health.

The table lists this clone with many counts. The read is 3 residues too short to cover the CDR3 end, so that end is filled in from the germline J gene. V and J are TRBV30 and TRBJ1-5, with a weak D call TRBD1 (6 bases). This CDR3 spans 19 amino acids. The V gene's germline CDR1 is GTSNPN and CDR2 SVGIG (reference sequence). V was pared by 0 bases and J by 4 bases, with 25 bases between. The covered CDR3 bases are TGTGCCTGGAGTGTGTCATGGGGAGTAGGGGCAGGGGAGAATCAGCCC. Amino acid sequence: CAWSVSWGVGAGENQP. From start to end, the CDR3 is CAWSVSWGVGAGENQPQHF.

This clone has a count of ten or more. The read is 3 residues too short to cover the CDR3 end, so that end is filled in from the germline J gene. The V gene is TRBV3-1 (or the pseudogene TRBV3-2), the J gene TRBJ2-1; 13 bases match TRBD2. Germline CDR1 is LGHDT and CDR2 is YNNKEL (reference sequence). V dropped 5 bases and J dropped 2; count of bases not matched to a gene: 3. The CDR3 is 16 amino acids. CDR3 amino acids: CASSVGTSGTYNEQFF. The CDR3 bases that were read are TGTGCCAGCAGCGTGGGGACTAGCGGGACCTACAATGAG.

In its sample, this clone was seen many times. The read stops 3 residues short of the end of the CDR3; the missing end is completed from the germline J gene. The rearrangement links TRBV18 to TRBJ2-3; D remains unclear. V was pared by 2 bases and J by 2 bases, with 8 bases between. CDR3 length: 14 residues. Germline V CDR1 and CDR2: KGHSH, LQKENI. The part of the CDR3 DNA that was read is TGTGCCAGCTCACCAGACCAGGCCACAGATACG. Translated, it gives CASSPDQATDT. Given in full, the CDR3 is CASSPDQATDTQYF.

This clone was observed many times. Partial CDR3 DNA: TGTGCCTGGAGTGTACTGGGCAGGGGGAGGGATGGC. Translating it yields CAWSVLGRGRDG. The full CDR3 is CAWSVLGRGRDGYTF. The rearrangement uses TRBV30 and TRBJ1-2; 7 positions agree with TRBD1. The read gets to within 3 residues of the CDR3 end, and the germline J gene fills in the rest. Germline loops: CDR1 GTSNPN, CDR2 SVGIG (reference sequence). CDR3 length: 15 amino acids. V shed 0 bases, J shed 6 bases, and the junction held 10 bases outside the gene matches.

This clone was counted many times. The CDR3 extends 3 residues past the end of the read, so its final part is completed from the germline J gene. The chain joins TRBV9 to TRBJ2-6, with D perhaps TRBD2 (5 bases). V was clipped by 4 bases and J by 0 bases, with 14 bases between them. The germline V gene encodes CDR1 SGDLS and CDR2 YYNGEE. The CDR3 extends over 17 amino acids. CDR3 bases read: TGTGCCAGCAGCCCCCGGACTGACTACTCTGGGGCCAACGTC. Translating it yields CASSPRTDYSGANV. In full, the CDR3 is CASSPRTDYSGANVLTF.

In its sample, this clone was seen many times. The sequenced CDR3 bases are TGTGCCAGCGTAGCGGGAACCCCTTCTACG. Amino acid sequence: CASVAGTPST. The whole CDR3 sequence reads CASVAGTPSTQYF. This chain connects TRBV28 to TRBJ2-3; 8 bases fit TRBD2. Read sequence stops 3 residues before the CDR3 end, and the germline J gene provides the missing end. The CDR3 loop spans 13 amino acids. Germline V gene lookup returns CDR1 MDHEN and CDR2 SYDVKM. With V trimmed by 8 bases and J by 8 bases, 9 bases remained unmatched.

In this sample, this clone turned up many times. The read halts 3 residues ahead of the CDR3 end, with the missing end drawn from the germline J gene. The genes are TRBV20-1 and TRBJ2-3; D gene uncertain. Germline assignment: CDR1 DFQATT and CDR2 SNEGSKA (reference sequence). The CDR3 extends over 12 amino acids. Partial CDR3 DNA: TGCAGTGCTAAAACCGGGTCGGAGCCG. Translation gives CSAKTGSEP. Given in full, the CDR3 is CSAKTGSEPQYF.

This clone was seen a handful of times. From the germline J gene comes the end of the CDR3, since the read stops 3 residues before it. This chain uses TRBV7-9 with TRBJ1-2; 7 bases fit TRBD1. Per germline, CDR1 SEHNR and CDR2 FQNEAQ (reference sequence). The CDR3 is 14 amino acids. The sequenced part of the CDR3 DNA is TGTGCCAGCAGCCTCAACAGGGGACCCTACGAC. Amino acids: CASSLNRGPYD. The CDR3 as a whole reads CASSLNRGPYDYTF.

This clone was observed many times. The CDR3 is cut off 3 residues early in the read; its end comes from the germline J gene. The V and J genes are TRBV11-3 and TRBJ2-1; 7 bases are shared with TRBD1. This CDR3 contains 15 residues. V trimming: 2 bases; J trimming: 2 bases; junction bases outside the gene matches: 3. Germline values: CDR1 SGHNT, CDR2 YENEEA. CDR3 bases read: TGTGCCAGCAGCTTAACGGGACAGCCCTACAATGAG. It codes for CASSLTGQPYNE. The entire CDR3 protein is CASSLTGQPYNEQFF.

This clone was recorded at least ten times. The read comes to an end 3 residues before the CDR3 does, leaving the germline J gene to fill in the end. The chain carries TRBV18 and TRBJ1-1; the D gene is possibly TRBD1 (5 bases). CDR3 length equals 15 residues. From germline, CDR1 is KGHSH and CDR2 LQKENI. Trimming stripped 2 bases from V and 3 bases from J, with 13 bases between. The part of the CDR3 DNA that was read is TGTGCCAGCTCACCAGCCGCAGGAGGGGACACTGAA. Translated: CASSPAAGGDTE. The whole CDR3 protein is CASSPAAGGDTEAFF.

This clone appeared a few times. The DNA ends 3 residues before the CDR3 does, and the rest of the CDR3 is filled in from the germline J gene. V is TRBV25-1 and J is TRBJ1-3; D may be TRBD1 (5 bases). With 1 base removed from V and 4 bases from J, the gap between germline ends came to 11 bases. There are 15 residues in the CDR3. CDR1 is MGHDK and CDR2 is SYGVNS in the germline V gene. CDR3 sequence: CASSELGVTGNTIYF. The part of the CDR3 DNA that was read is TGTGCCAGCAGTGAATTAGGGGTGACGGGAAACACC.

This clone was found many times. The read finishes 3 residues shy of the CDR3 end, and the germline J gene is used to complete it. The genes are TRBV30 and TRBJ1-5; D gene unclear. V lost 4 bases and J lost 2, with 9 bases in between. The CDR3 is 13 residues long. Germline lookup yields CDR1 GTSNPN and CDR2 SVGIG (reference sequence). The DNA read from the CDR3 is TGTGCCTGGACCGGGGAGGGCAATCAGCCC. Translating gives CAWTGEGNQP. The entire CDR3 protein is CAWTGEGNQPQHF.

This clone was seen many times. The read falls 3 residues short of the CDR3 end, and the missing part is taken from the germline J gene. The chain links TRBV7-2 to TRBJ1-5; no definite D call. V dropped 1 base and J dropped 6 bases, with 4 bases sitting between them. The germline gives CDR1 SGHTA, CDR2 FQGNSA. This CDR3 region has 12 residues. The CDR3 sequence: CASSLGLQPQHF. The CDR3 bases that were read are TGTGCCAGCAGCTTAGGTCTTCAGCCC.

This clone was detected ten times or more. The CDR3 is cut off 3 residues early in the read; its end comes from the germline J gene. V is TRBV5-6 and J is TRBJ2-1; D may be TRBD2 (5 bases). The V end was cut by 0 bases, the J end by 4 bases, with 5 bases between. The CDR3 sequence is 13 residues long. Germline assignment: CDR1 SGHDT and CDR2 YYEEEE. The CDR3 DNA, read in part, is TGTGCCAGCAGCTTGGGAGGGTACAATGAG. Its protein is CASSLGGYNE. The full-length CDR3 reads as CASSLGGYNEQFF. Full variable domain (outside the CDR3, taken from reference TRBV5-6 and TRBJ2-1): DAGVTQSPTHLIKTRGQQVTLRCSPKSGHDTVSWYQQALGQGPQFIFQYYEEEERQRGNFPDRFSGHQFPNYSSELNVNALLLGDSALYLCASSLGGYNEQFFGPGTRLTVL.

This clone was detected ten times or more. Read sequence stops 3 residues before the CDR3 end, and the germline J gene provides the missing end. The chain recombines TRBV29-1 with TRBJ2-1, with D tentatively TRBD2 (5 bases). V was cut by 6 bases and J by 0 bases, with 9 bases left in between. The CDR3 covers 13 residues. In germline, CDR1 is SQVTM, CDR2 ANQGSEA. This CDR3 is CSVNEGSYNEQFF. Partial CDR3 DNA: TGCAGCGTGAACGAGGGCTCCTACAATGAG.

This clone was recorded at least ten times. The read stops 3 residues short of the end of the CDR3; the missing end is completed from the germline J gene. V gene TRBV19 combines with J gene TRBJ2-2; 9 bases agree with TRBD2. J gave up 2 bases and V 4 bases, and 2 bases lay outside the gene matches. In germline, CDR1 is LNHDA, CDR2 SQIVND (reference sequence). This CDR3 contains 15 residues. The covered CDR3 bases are TGTGCCAGTAGTACTAGCGGGGTAAACACCGGGGAG. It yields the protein CASSTSGVNTGE. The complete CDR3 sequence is CASSTSGVNTGELFF.

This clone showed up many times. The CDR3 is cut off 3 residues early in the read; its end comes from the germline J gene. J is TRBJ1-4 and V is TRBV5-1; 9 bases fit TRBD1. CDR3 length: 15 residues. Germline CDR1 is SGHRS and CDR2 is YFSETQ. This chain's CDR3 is CASSSFGTGNDPLFF. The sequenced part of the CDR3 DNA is TGCGCCAGCAGCTCTTTCGGGACAGGGAATGATCCA.

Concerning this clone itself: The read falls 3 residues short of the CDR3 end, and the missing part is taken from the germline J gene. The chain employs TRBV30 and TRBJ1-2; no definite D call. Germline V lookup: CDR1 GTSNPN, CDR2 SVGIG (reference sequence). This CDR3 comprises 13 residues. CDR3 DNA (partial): TGTGCCTGGAGCCTTGCCCCTATAGATACC. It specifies CAWSLAPIDT. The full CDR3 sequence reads CAWSLAPIDTYTF. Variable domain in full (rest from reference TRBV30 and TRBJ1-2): SQTIHQWPATLVQPVGSPLSLECTVEGTSNPNLYWYRQAAGRGLQLLFYSVGIGQISSEVPQNLSASRPQDRQFILSSKKLLLSDSGFYLCAWSLAPIDTYTFGSGTRLTVV.

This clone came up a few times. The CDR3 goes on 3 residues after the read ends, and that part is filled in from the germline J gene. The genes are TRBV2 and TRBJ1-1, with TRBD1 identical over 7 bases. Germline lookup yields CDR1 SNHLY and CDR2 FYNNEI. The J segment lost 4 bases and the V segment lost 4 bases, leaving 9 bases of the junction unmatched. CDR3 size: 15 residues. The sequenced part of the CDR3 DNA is TGTGCCAGCAGTGGGTCGAGGGGGCCTGGCACTGAA. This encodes CASSGSRGPGTE. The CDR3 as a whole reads CASSGSRGPGTEAFF. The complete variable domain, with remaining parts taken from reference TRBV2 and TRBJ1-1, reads EPEVTQTPSHQVTQMGQEVILRCVPISNHLYFYWYRQILGQKVEFLVSFYNNEISEKSEIFDDQFSVERPDGSNFTLKIRSTKLEDSAMYFCASSGSRGPGTEAFFGQGTRLTVV.

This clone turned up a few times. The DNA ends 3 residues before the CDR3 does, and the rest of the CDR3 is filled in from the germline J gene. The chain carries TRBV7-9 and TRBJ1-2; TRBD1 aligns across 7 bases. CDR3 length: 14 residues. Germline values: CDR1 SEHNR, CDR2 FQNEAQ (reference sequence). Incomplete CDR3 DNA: TGTGCCAGCAGCTTCACGGACAGGACCTACGAC. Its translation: CASSFTDRTYD. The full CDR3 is CASSFTDRTYDYTF.

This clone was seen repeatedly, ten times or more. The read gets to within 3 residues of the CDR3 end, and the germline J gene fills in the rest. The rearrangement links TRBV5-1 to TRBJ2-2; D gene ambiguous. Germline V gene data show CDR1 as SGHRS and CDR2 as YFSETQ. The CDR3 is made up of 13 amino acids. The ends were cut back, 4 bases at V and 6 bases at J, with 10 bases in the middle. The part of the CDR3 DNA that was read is TGCGCCAGCAGCCTGGGGTGGCCCGGGGAG. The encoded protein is CASSLGWPGE. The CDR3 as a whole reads CASSLGWPGELFF.

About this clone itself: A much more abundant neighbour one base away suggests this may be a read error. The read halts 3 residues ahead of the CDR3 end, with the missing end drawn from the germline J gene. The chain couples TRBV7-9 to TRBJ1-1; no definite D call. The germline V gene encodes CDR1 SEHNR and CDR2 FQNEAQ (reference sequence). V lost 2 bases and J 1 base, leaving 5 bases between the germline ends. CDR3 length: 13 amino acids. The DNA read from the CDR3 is TGTGCCAGCAGCTTACGGGGGAACACTGAA. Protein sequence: CASSLRGNTE. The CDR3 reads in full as CASSLRGNTEAFF.

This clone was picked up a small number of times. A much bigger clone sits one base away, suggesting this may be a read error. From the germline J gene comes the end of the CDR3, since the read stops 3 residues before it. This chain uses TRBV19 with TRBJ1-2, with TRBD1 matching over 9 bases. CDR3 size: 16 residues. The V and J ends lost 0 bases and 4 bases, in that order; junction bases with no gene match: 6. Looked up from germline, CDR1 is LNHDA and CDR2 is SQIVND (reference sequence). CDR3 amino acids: CASSIEGGTGTYGYTF. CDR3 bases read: TGTGCCAGTAGTATAGAAGGCGGGACAGGGACCTATGGC.